The 18 T cell receptor beta chains reported below all come from one sample, sequenced in a study of cytomegalovirus exposure and HLA in healthy donors. Primers included in the PCR were 60 Vbeta and 13 Jbeta primers. This table comes from immunoSEQ multiplex PCR, and its TCRdb copy is limited to in-frame clones, with some not included. The sample consists of roughly 120,000 clones, about 79% of them appearing once. The specimen was PBMCs. The receptors shown here come from a man aged 25-45 years in good health and CMV-seropositive.

The V and J genes are TRBV4-2 and TRBJ2-3; a weak D match, TRBD1 (6 bases). Germline CDR1 LGHNA, CDR2 YNFKEQ. The V end was cut by 1 base, the J end by 0 bases, with 8 bases between. The CDR3 has 15 amino acids. Here the CDR3 DNA reads TGTGCCAGCAGCCAAGCCGGACAGAGCACAGATACGCAGTATTTT. This gives the protein CASSQAGQSTDTQYF.

The chain is built from TRBV5-1 and TRBJ2-2, with 12 bases matching TRBD1. CDR1 and CDR2 from the germline V gene are SGHRS and YFSETQ. This CDR3 is 21 amino acids long. V shed 2 bases and J 6 bases; nucleotides not matched to a gene: 20. CDR3: CASSLRLRDRGRGANSGELFF. The CDR3 DNA is TGCGCCAGCAGCTTACGTCTGCGGGACAGGGGGCGCGGGGCTAATTCCGGGGAGCTGTTTTTT. The full variable domain, its missing parts supplied by reference TRBV5-1 and TRBJ2-2, is KAGVTQTPRYLIKTRGQQVTLSCSPISGHRSVSWYQQTPGQGLQFLFEYFSETQRNKGNFPGRFSGRQFSNSRSEMNVSTLELGDSALYLCASSLRLRDRGRGANSGELFFGEGSRLTVL.

This CDR3 reads CASSKTGTGVNTEAFF. The CDR3 nucleotides read TGCGCCAGCAGCAAAACCGGGACAGGGGTGAACACTGAAGCTTTCTTT. The chain has TRBV5-1 and TRBJ1-1, with TRBD1 matching over 10 bases. This CDR3 contains 16 residues. Germline V gives CDR1 SGHRS, CDR2 YFSETQ. Losses at the gene ends were 4 bases for V and 0 bases for J; bases not matched to a gene: 6. Full variable domain (rest looked up from reference TRBV5-1 and TRBJ1-1): KAGVTQTPRYLIKTRGQQVTLSCSPISGHRSVSWYQQTPGQGLQFLFEYFSETQRNKGNFPGRFSGRQFSNSRSEMNVSTLELGDSALYLCASSKTGTGVNTEAFFGQGTRLTVV.

This chain uses TRBV7-9 with TRBJ2-1, with 7 bases matching TRBD1. Looked up from germline, CDR1 is SEHNR and CDR2 is FQNEAQ (reference sequence). The CDR3 is made up of 13 amino acids. Trimming took 8 bases from V and 1 from J; bases not matched to a gene: 2. In DNA form, the CDR3 reads TGTGCCAGCGAGGGACAGTCCTACAATGAGCAGTTCTTC. Encoded protein: CASEGQSYNEQFF.

This clone showed up just a few times. The chain is built from TRBV4-3 and TRBJ2-6; 10 bases map to TRBD1. The CDR3 covers 17 residues. The ends lost 3 bases at V and 0 bases at J; junction bases unmatched: 2. The germline V gene has CDR1 LGHNA and CDR2 YSLEER. In DNA form, the CDR3 reads TGCGCCAGCAGCCAGACAGGGGGCGTCTCTGGGGCCAACGTCCTGACTTTC. It codes for CASSQTGGVSGANVLTF.

The rearrangement links TRBV12-5 to TRBJ2-5; D is perhaps TRBD1 or TRBD2 (5 bases each). The J call is uncertain, as TRBJ2-7 better fits the DNA end. CDR1 LGHNT and CDR2 FRNRAP come from the germline V gene. This CDR3 spans 13 amino acids. CDR3 bases: TGTGCTAGTGGCCCAGGGAATGGGGGCGAGCAGTACTTC. Protein: CASGPGNGGEQYF.

V gene TRBV12-5 combines with J gene TRBJ2-7; 8 bases match TRBD1. The germline CDR1 and CDR2 sequences are LGHNT and FRNRAP. CDR3 length equals 14 residues. V was pared by 3 bases and J by 6 bases, with 7 bases of the junction left unmatched. CDR3 nucleotides: TGTGCTAGTGGTTTTCGGACAGGGAAAGGCGAGCAGTACTTC. It codes for CASGFRTGKGEQYF. Full variable domain (outside the CDR3, taken from reference TRBV12-5 and TRBJ2-7): DARVTQTPRHKVTEMGQEVTMRCQPILGHNTVFWYRQTMMQGLELLAYFRNRAPLDDSGMPKDRFSAEMPDATLATLKIQPSEPRDSAVYFCASGFRTGKGEQYFGPGTRLTVT.

This sequence joins TRBV5-1 and TRBJ1-1, with 10 positions matching TRBD1. Losses at the gene ends were 0 bases for V and 5 bases for J; bases not matched to a gene: 7. The CDR3 sequence is 16 residues long. Germline V CDR1 and CDR2: SGHRS, YFSETQ. The CDR3 DNA reads as TGCGCCAGCAGCTTGGCGACAGGGGGCCTTGGGACTGAAGCTTTCTTT. Translated: CASSLATGGLGTEAFF.

Points on this clone: One end of the junction fails to match germline, which may point to a read error. The chain couples TRBV7-7 to TRBJ2-1, with a tentative D call TRBD1 (5 bases). The germline gives CDR1 SSHAT, CDR2 FNYEAQ (reference sequence). CDR3 length: 19 residues. The chain's CDR3 is CASSLEGVGFGSSYNEQFF. In DNA form, the CDR3 reads TGTGCTAGCAGCTTAGAAGGGGTAGGGTTCGGCAGCTCCTACAATGAGCAGTTCTTC.

This chain links TRBV5-4 with TRBJ2-7; TRBD2 might be the D (6 bases). CDR1 is SGHNT and CDR2 is YYREEE in the germline V gene (reference sequence). Deletions cut 5 bases from V and 5 bases from J, with 20 bases between. This CDR3 is built from 15 residues. The CDR3 protein is CASRPGTPLVNEQYF. The CDR3 coding sequence is TGTGCCAGCAGACCCGGGACTCCACTCGTCAACGAGCAGTACTTC.

V gene TRBV5-1 combines with J gene TRBJ2-3, with D tentatively TRBD1 (5 bases). Germline V gives CDR1 SGHRS, CDR2 YFSETQ. The ends were cut back, 2 bases at V and 1 base at J, with 17 bases in the middle. This CDR3 spans 17 amino acids. The CDR3 nucleotides read TGCGCCAGCAGCTTCTCCATCAGACAGATCCGCACAGATACGCAGTATTTT. Translation: CASSFSIRQIRTDTQYF.

This chain joins TRBV7-8 and TRBJ2-2; 7 positions agree with TRBD1. Germline-derived CDR1 and CDR2 are SGHVS and FQNEAQ. The CDR3 is made up of 15 amino acids. Trimming took 2 bases from V and 9 from J; bases not matched to a gene: 9. Written as DNA, the CDR3 is TGTGCCAGCAGCTTAACTAGACAGGGTAGGCGGGAGCTGTTTTTT. Its protein product is CASSLTRQGRRELFF.

The rearrangement joins TRBV29-1 to TRBJ2-3; TRBD1 matches 8 bases. There are 15 residues in the CDR3. After removal of 8 bases from V and 1 base from J, the junction contained 11 bases not matched to a gene. Germline V gives CDR1 SQVTM, CDR2 ANQGSEA. CDR3 in amino acids: CSTTGTGGGTDTQYF. The CDR3 nucleotides read TGCAGCACGACCGGGACAGGAGGTGGCACAGATACGCAGTATTTT.

Only a few counts were recorded for this clone. The chain combines TRBV5-1 with TRBJ2-2; D is undetermined. There are 15 residues in the CDR3. CDR1 is SGHRS, CDR2 YFSETQ, per germline. Trimming took off 1 base at V and 6 bases at J, with 13 bases between the two ends. This chain's CDR3 is CASSLPAGTAGELFF. The CDR3 region has the DNA TGCGCCAGCAGCTTGCCTGCAGGAACGGCCGGGGAGCTGTTTTTT.

This chain uses TRBV6-4 with TRBJ2-3; 11 bases are a match to TRBD2. With 6 bases clipped from V and 4 bases from J, the junction kept 6 bases outside the gene matches. Germline CDR1 is MRHNA and CDR2 is SNTAGT. This CDR3 has 15 amino acids. The CDR3 DNA follows: TGTGCCAGCAGCAGACTAGCGGGGACCTCAGATACGCAGTATTTT. Its translation: CASSRLAGTSDTQYF.

This clone has more than one count but fewer than ten. The gene calls are TRBV7-3 and TRBJ2-3; TRBD2 matches at 9 bases. J lost 2 bases, V lost 0 bases, and 3 bases had no gene match. The germline CDR1 and CDR2 sequences are SGHTA and FQGTGA. This CDR3 has 16 amino acids. The CDR3 coding sequence is TGTGCCAGCAGCTTAACGACTAGCGGCTACACAGATACGCAGTATTTT. It yields the protein CASSLTTSGYTDTQYF.

The chain recombines TRBV6-1 with TRBJ1-1; D not resolved. Trimming left V 1 base short and J 0 bases short, with 9 bases between. This CDR3 is built from 15 residues. Germline V gene data show CDR1 as MNHNS and CDR2 as SASEGT. CDR3 in amino acids: CASSEDSIMNTEAFF. As DNA, the CDR3 is TGTGCCAGCAGTGAAGACAGTATTATGAACACTGAAGCTTTCTTT.

V usage is TRBV6-1 and J usage is TRBJ2-7; D gene ambiguous. The germline V gene has CDR1 MNHNS and CDR2 SASEGT. This CDR3 region has 15 residues. V lost 4 bases and J 4 bases, leaving 17 bases between the germline ends. CDR3 DNA sequence: TGTGCCAGCAGTGCGCTCATAAGCGAGTCGTACGAGCAGTACTTC. It yields the protein CASSALISESYEQYF.